This T cell receptor beta chain was sequenced in a study of shared clonotypes between healthy human individuals. Study details: For every donor, three CD4 naive, three CD4 memory, two CD8 naive and one CD8 memory plates were used.

The donors, healthy adults who were HIV-negative, had experienced no recent acute infections or vaccinations. All participating donors were Caucasian adults from Nashville, Tennessee. CD4+ cells underwent separation, giving CD45RA+ naive and CD45RA-negative memory subsets. This CDR3 has 13 amino acids. CDR1 is LGHNA and CDR2 is YNFKEQ in the germline V gene. Trimming shortened V by 5 bases and J by 4 bases, and 12 bases separated the two germline ends. Profiled with immunoSEQ multiplex PCR; TCRdb holds only in-frame clones, not every one. The table lists hundreds of thousands of clones, about 96% of them singletons, with around 0.06% in the top ten.

This chain joins TRBV4-2 and TRBJ2-7, with D hard to call. This TCR came from a woman aged 25-40 years in good health. Sequences were obtained from naive CD4+ T cells sorted from blood. Subset here: CD45RA+ positively selected. The DNA of the CDR3 is TGTGCCAGCAGCTTGCACAGCCAGTACGAGCAGTACTTC. Translation: CASSLHSQYEQYF.